Described below is a single T cell receptor beta chain sequence and its context. This record comes from a study of cytomegalovirus exposure and HLA in healthy donors. This CDR3 spans 16 amino acids. CDR1 is SEHNR and CDR2 is FQNEAQ in the germline V gene (reference sequence). The V gene lost 4 bases and the J gene lost 4 bases, with 19 bases spanning the gap. 13 Jbeta primers and 60 Vbeta primers were used for the PCR. Some clones are missing from TCRdb's copy, which holds only in-frame ones; the method was immunoSEQ multiplex PCR. The sample holds 210,000 or so clones, about 80% seen once. The sample consisted of PBMCs. This clonotype was sampled from a woman between 35 and 50 years old in good health and CMV-seronegative. The V and J genes are TRBV7-9 and TRBJ2-5, with D possibly matching TRBD1 (5 bases). CDR3 in DNA: TGTGCCAGCAGCTCCCCGCAGAAGGGGCGCTCAGAGACCCAGTACTTC. It specifies CASSSPQKGRSETQYF. Filled out from reference TRBV7-9 and TRBJ2-5, the complete variable domain reads DTGVSQNPRHKITKRGQNVTFRCDPISEHNRLYWYRQTLGQGPEFLTYFQNEAQLEKSRLLSDRFSAERPKGSFSTLEIQRTEQGDSAMYLCASSSPQKGRSETQYFGPGTRLLVL.